This T cell receptor (beta chain) was sequenced during a study of Graves' ophthalmopathy and Graves' hyperthyroidism. Study-wide findings and caveats: Blood also held most thyroid clonotypes expanded above 0.001 frequency. Distinction of ophthalmopathy from stable hyperthyroidism by a 13-signature model reached approximately 89% sensitivity and more than 65% specificity.

Aged 18 to 65, hyperthyroidism patients had new diagnoses of under 2 months' duration. The PBMCs were taken from approximately 11 ml of fresh peripheral blood. The authors amplified TCR beta CDR3 regions, and they did so from RNA transcripts for repertoire sequencing. RT-PCR was first run with HTBI primers, then multiplex PCR in a second round. TCRdb redid the calling of the multiplex PCR reads with MiXCR, one entry per CDR3 protein. Here the sample spans roughly 410,000 distinct CDR3 sequences, less than 20% being singletons. Germline V lookup: CDR1 SGHRS, CDR2 YFSETQ. Trimming removed 1 base at V and 2 bases at J, with 9 bases between. The CDR3 consists of 14 residues. This clonotype was detected many times. The antigen remains undetermined.

Sequenced sample: peripheral blood. The V gene is TRBV5-1, the J gene TRBJ1-2; no clear D. The receptor's source is a woman between 18 and 29 years old with stable Graves' hyperthyroidism. For the CDR3, the DNA is TGCGCCAGCAGCTTGCGAACGTCGAACTATGGCTACACCTTC. Its protein is CASSLRTSNYGYTF.